Each of the 3 T cell receptor beta chains below was sequenced from the same sample in a study of Tregs in tolerant kidney transplant recipients. Clones were read by immunoSEQ multiplex PCR, and TCRdb kept only the in-frame ones, dropping some. This table holds about 240,000 clones, approximately 83% found once. The source material was CD4+ T cells from blood. The origin of the receptors is a human donor in good health.

The J gene is TRBJ2-5, the V gene TRBV30, with 7 nucleotides matching TRBD2. From germline, CDR1 is GTSNPN and CDR2 SVGIG (reference sequence). This CDR3 has 14 amino acids. V trimming: 3 bases; J trimming: 3 bases; junction bases outside the gene matches: 7. The CDR3 spells CAWRSGTTKETQYF. The CDR3 bases are TGTGCCTGGAGATCCGGGACTACCAAAGAGACCCAGTACTTC.

V usage is TRBV7-9 and J usage is TRBJ1-1; TRBD1 matches at 8 bases. V lost 5 bases and J lost 10; bases outside the gene matches: 12. The CDR3 has 14 amino acids. Germline assignment: CDR1 SEHNR and CDR2 FQNEAQ (reference sequence). The CDR3 bases are TGTGCCAGCAGCCCCGGGACAGGCCGGACGAGAGCTTTCTTT. Translation gives CASSPGTGRTRAFF.

The J gene is TRBJ2-7, the V gene TRBV19; 7 bases line up with TRBD1. Germline values: CDR1 LNHDA, CDR2 SQIVND (reference sequence). CDR3 length: 15 amino acids. V was clipped by 0 bases and J by 1 base; unmatched bases: 3. The CDR3 nucleotides are TGTGCCAGTAGTATAGAAACAGGGGCGTCCTACGAGCAGTACTTC. Residues: CASSIETGASYEQYF.